This TCR beta chain was observed in a study of vaccination and CD4 T cells after COVID-19. The CDR3 sequence is 12 residues long. The germline CDR1 and CDR2 sequences are MDHEN and SYDVKM. V shed 6 bases and J shed 11 bases, with 11 bases lying between them. Treatment specified: roughly 10-day PBMC culture with coronavirus spike peptide pools or control peptides (ViraFEST assay). Oncomine TCR Beta short-read sequencing was applied to DNA from cultured CD4+ T cells. TCRdb reprocessed the PCR reads with MiXCR, giving one entry per CDR3 protein. The table has about 20,000 distinct CDR3 sequences, 45% to 60% seen once; the top ten hold 4.5% to 7%. About this clonotype itself: What it recognizes is unknown.

Study-level findings and limits: Median SARS-CoV-2-reactive clonotypes rose from 21 to 38, not significantly.

Material for sequencing was CD4+ T cells from blood, cultured in vitro. This receptor was obtained from a human donor who had recovered from COVID-19. The chain carries TRBV28 and TRBJ1-6; D remains ambiguous. CDR3 nucleotides: TGTGCCAGCAGGGATCAGATTCCACCCCTCCACTTT. Translated: CASRDQIPPLHF.